Included here is one T cell receptor beta chain sequence, with context. Antigen unknown. The junction departs from germline at one end; a sequencing error may be responsible. A second 7 to 11 cycle PCR used barcoded and J-beta primers. All samples yielded 3 million or more CDR3-containing paired-end reads. TCRdb fed the 5' RACE reads into MiXCR, producing one record per CDR3 protein. Of some 1.5 million distinct CDR3 sequences listed, approximately 28% are singletons. This entry is derived from a study of blood T cells in healthy people across ages. Study-wide results and limits: A conclusive naive versus antigen-experienced comparison was prevented by the unsorted PBMCs. TCR beta diversity per million T cells fell roughly linearly with age.

The length of the CDR3 is 15 residues. The germline gives CDR1 MNHNY, CDR2 SVGAGI (reference sequence). Every participating donor contributed about 10 milliliters of peripheral blood through a draw. The sample consisted of blood. This chain links TRBV6-6 with TRBJ2-3; D gene ambiguous. This TCR was recovered from a woman in her twenties or thirties in good health. Here the CDR3 DNA reads TGTGCTAGCAGTTACGATGGCAGAAACACAGATACGCAGTATTTT. This codes for CASSYDGRNTDTQYF.